This TCR beta chain was profiled in a study of shared clonotypes between healthy human individuals. Study-wide background: Ranging from 18 to 49 in age, donors were two women and a few men.

Here immunoSEQ multiplex PCR was the method, and the copy in TCRdb shows in-frame clones only, minus some. The repertoire holds about 650,000 clones, with over 95% as singletons. V was pared by 6 bases and J by 9 bases, with 14 bases of the junction left unmatched. This CDR3 contains 16 residues. The V gene's germline CDR1 is MDHEN and CDR2 SYDVKM. In regard to this clone: The antigen is undetermined.

Naive CD8 cells were CD45RO-negative, positively selected for CCR7, excluding terminally differentiated effector memory CD45RA+ cells. Study-wide results and limits: Sequencing depth was a factor that was expected to affect clonotype sharing among donors. The study sampled only blood, and tissue repertoires likely differ.

The receptor was derived from a woman in her twenties or thirties in good health. This chain uses TRBV28 with TRBJ1-4, with 9 bases aligning to TRBD1. Source material: naive CD8+ T cells sorted from blood. Here the CDR3 reads CASRYPVRTGAQKLFF. CDR3 DNA sequence: TGTGCCAGCAGATACCCGGTCAGGACAGGGGCCCAAAAACTGTTTTTT.